The 19 T cell receptor beta chains below were found in one sample sequenced in a study of control samples from healthy donors and cancer patients. Method: immunoSEQ multiplex PCR; TCRdb's copy keeps in-frame clones and lacks some. The sample lists about 130,000 clones, about 92% seen once, with 1.5% to 2% in the top ten. The sample taken for sequencing was PBMCs. Receptors originate from a man aged 45-65 years with head and neck cancer.

V and J are TRBV7-2 and TRBJ1-5; no clear D gene. From germline, CDR1 is SGHTA and CDR2 FQGNSA. The CDR3 loop spans 15 amino acids. Trimming left V 0 bases short and J 6 bases short, with 12 bases between. The CDR3 protein is CASSLAPDGGQPQHF. CDR3 bases: TGTGCCAGCAGCTTAGCCCCAGACGGCGGTCAGCCCCAGCATTTT.

To note about this clone: Other nucleotide sequences in the sample specify the same CDR3. The rearrangement joins TRBV7-3 to TRBJ1-1, with 7 bases that match TRBD1. J lost 0 bases, V lost 5 bases, and 6 bases had no gene match. Germline V CDR1 and CDR2: SGHTA, FQGTGA. This CDR3 comprises 15 residues. The CDR3 spells CASSPQGPLNTEAFF. The CDR3, as DNA: TGTGCCAGCAGCCCACAGGGGCCTTTGAACACTGAAGCTTTCTTT.

The CDR3 sequence: CASSGARSHNEQFF. DNA of the CDR3: TGTGCCAGCAGCGGGGCTAGGTCCCACAATGAGCAGTTCTTC. The chain carries TRBV9 and TRBJ2-1, with D uncertain. The CDR3 totals 14 residues. The V end lost 3 bases, the J end lost 5 bases, and 12 bases lay between the germline ends. Germline loops: CDR1 SGDLS, CDR2 YYNGEE.

This clone was observed once. This chain links TRBV30 with TRBJ2-7; D is unresolved. CDR3 length: 11 amino acids. V lost 0 bases, J lost 4 bases, and 4 bases lay in between. The V gene's germline CDR1 is GTSNPN and CDR2 SVGIG (reference sequence). The CDR3 DNA follows: TGTGCCTGGAGTGTAAGATACGAGCAGTACTTC. This translates into CAWSVRYEQYF. Complete variable domain (other parts from reference TRBV30 and TRBJ2-7): SQTIHQWPATLVQPVGSPLSLECTVEGTSNPNLYWYRQAAGRGLQLLFYSVGIGQISSEVPQNLSASRPQDRQFILSSKKLLLSDSGFYLCAWSVRYEQYFGPGTRLTVT.

This chain joins TRBV6-6 and TRBJ1-4; D possibly corresponds to TRBD1 (5 bases). V lost 5 bases, J lost 8 bases, and 24 bases lay in between. This CDR3 comprises 17 residues. Per the germline V gene, CDR1 is MNHNY and CDR2 is SVGAGI (reference sequence). CDR3 region: CASSRVIGTTMGEKLFF. The CDR3 nucleotides read TGTGCCAGCAGTCGGGTCATCGGGACGACGATGGGGGAAAAACTGTTTTTT.

The chain employs TRBV27 and TRBJ2-7; D may correspond to TRBD1 or TRBD2 (6 bases each). The CDR3 loop spans 15 amino acids. Germline V gives CDR1 MNHEY, CDR2 SMNVEV (reference sequence). Trimming shortened V by 4 bases and J by 2 bases, and 15 bases separated the two germline ends. The CDR3 loop is CASSSSGAGTYEQYF. The DNA of the CDR3 is TGTGCCAGCAGTTCCTCGGGGGCAGGGACCTACGAGCAGTACTTC.

This clone was seen just once. This sequence joins TRBV6-5 and TRBJ1-1; D gene unclear. With 0 bases removed from V and 0 bases from J, the gap between germline ends came to 5 bases. This CDR3 spans 14 amino acids. Germline lookup yields CDR1 MNHEY and CDR2 SVGAGI. CDR3 region: CASSYSRLNTEAFF. In nucleotides, the CDR3 is TGTGCCAGCAGTTACTCGAGGCTGAACACTGAAGCTTTCTTT.

The chain carries TRBV19 and TRBJ1-3; 7 bases are shared with TRBD1. CDR1 and CDR2 (germline): LNHDA, SQIVND (reference sequence). The CDR3 is 16 amino acids. J lost 0 bases, V lost 7 bases, and 9 bases had no gene match. The CDR3 nucleotides are TGTGCCAGTACCGTCGACAGGGTTCACTCTGGAAACACCATATATTTT. Translation: CASTVDRVHSGNTIYF.

The chain recombines TRBV6-5 with TRBJ2-7, with unresolved D. The V and J ends lost 2 bases and 3 bases respectively, with 8 bases between them. The CDR3 is made up of 13 amino acids. Germline V CDR1 and CDR2: MNHEY, SVGAGI. The CDR3 nucleotides read TGTGCCAGCAGTTACCGCGTACACTACGAGCAGTACTTC. This codes for CASSYRVHYEQYF.

This chain connects TRBV28 to TRBJ1-3, with D unclear. V was shortened by 6 bases and J by 4 bases, with 19 bases between the two germline ends. Germline CDR1 is MDHEN and CDR2 is SYDVKM. CDR3 length equals 16 residues. The CDR3 protein is CASRLGGGWTGNTIYF. The DNA for the CDR3 is TGTGCCAGCAGGCTAGGTGGCGGATGGACCGGAAACACCATATATTTT. Looking up the rest from reference TRBV28 and TRBJ1-3 gives the full variable domain: DVKVTQSSRYLVKRTGEKVFLECVQDMDHENMFWYRQDPGLGLRLIYFSYDVKMKEKGDIPEGYSVSREKKERFSLILESASTNQTSMYLCASRLGGGWTGNTIYFGEGSWLTVV.

This rearrangement joins TRBV9 to TRBJ2-5, with D possibly being TRBD2 (6 bases). The CDR3 extends over 14 amino acids. The V end lost 4 bases, the J end lost 5 bases, and 15 bases lay between the germline ends. CDR1 and CDR2 (germline): SGDLS, YYNGEE. In DNA form, the CDR3 reads TGTGCCAGCAGCATACTGGGGGGTGAGGAGACCCAGTACTTC. This gives the protein CASSILGGEETQYF. Complete variable domain (other parts from reference TRBV9 and TRBJ2-5): DSGVTQTPKHLITATGQRVTLRCSPRSGDLSVYWYQQSLDQGLQFLIQYYNGEERAKGNILERFSAQQFPDLHSELNLSSLELGDSALYFCASSILGGEETQYFGPGTRLLVL.

J is TRBJ1-3 and V is TRBV12-3 or TRBV12-4; D not certain. V was clipped by 3 bases and J by 9 bases, with 6 bases between them. The CDR3 runs to 11 residues. CDR3 sequence: CASSLEGTIYF. CDR3 DNA sequence: TGTGCCAGCAGTTTGGAAGGCACCATATATTTT.

The gene calls are TRBV7-6 and TRBJ2-7; possibly TRBD1 for D (5 bases). Between the trimmed V and J ends, which lost 3 bases and 3 bases, there was a span of 15 bases. Germline-derived CDR1 and CDR2 are SGHVS and FNYEAQ. The CDR3 is 15 residues long. For the CDR3, the DNA is TGTGCCAGCAGCTTGTCCGCCAGGGTTTTCTACGAGCAGTACTTC. This translates into CASSLSARVFYEQYF.

The rearrangement links TRBV12-3 or TRBV12-4 to TRBJ2-7; perhaps TRBD1 as D (7 bases). This CDR3 is 13 amino acids long. Trimming pared 9 bases from V and 6 bases from J, leaving 18 bases between. The CDR3 DNA sequence: TGTGCCAGTCAGGAGGGGGCCTTTCCCGAGCAGTACTTC. Translated: CASQEGAFPEQYF.

V usage is TRBV19 and J usage is TRBJ2-1; TRBD2 agrees at 11 bases. The J segment lost 7 bases and the V segment lost 6 bases, leaving 5 bases of the junction unmatched. CDR1 and CDR2 from the germline V gene are LNHDA and SQIVND (reference sequence). This CDR3 spans 14 amino acids. The chain's CDR3 is CASRLAGAVNEQFF. The DNA for the CDR3 is TGTGCCAGTAGACTAGCGGGGGCGGTAAATGAGCAGTTCTTC.

This chain joins TRBV6-1 and TRBJ2-7; D assignment may be TRBD1 or TRBD2 (5 bases each). The CDR3 sequence is 15 residues long. Trimming stripped 2 bases from V and 1 base from J, with 12 bases between. The germline V gene encodes CDR1 MNHNS and CDR2 SASEGT. The CDR3 is CASSERSGLSYEQYF. As DNA, the CDR3 is TGTGCCAGCAGTGAAAGGTCGGGGCTTTCCTACGAGCAGTACTTC.

This chain joins TRBV19 and TRBJ2-7; 9 bases are shared with TRBD1. The CDR3 totals 15 residues. Trimming removed 2 bases from V and 3 bases from J; junction bases left unmatched: 5. Germline assignment: CDR1 LNHDA and CDR2 SQIVND (reference sequence). The CDR3 bases are TGTGCCAGTAGTATAACAGGGGGCGCCGGCTACGAGCAGTACTTC. Its protein is CASSITGGAGYEQYF.

The chain couples TRBV7-8 to TRBJ2-7; the match to TRBD2 covers 11 bases. Germline V gene sequence: CDR1 SGHVS, CDR2 FQNEAQ. The CDR3 has 15 amino acids. The junction had 9 bases not matched to a gene; V was cut back by 5 bases and J by 6 bases. CDR3 sequence reads: CASSRVAGGQPEQYF. CDR3 DNA: TGTGCCAGCAGCAGAGTAGCGGGGGGGCAACCCGAGCAGTACTTC.

The V call is TRBV10-3, the J call TRBJ1-1; 9 positions agree with TRBD1. Germline lookup yields CDR1 ENHRY and CDR2 SYGVKD. The CDR3 covers 13 residues. Trimming removed 8 bases from V and 4 bases from J; junction bases left unmatched: 5. Here the CDR3 DNA reads TGTGCCATCCGAACAGGGGGCTCCACTGAAGCTTTCTTT. Its translation: CAIRTGGSTEAFF.